Below are 26 T cell receptor beta chains sequenced from a single sample in a study of T cells in Graves' hyperthyroidism and ophthalmopathy (dated by TCRdb to about 2019). The library was produced with multiplex PCR. Sequencer: Illumina HiSeq 2000. The TCR beta CDR3 regions were amplified from RNA transcripts. The TCR CDR3 was subjected to a first round of RT-PCR using the HTBI primer set and the Qiagen OneStep RT-PCR kit. Using fastp at Q25 and MiXCR, TCRdb reprocessed the public reads and kept productive beta chains. Every CDR3 protein is listed once, alongside the most common genes and DNA of its rows. The sample includes roughly 290,000 distinct CDR3 sequences, with approximately 12% observed a single time. Together, the top ten hold roughly 8.5% of the sample. The specimen sequenced was blood. All receptors come from a woman younger than 45 with Graves' hyperthyroidism that later progressed to Graves' ophthalmopathy.

V and J are TRBV2 and TRBJ2-7, with D hard to call. Germline CDR1 reads SNHLY; CDR2 reads FYNNEI. V lost 6 bases, J lost 3 bases, and 12 bases lay in between. This CDR3 is built from 13 residues. The CDR3 DNA follows: TGTGCCAGCAGGGCCCCCGAGGTCTACGAGCAGTACTTC. It specifies CASRAPEVYEQYF.

The genes are TRBV7-9 and TRBJ2-6; D uncertain. Germline V lookup: CDR1 SEHNR, CDR2 FQNEAQ (reference sequence). V was pared by 3 bases and J by 0 bases, with 12 bases between. The CDR3 loop spans 17 amino acids. The CDR3 sequence is CASSFPAPSSGANVLTF. The CDR3 DNA sequence: TGTGCCAGCAGCTTCCCTGCGCCGAGCTCTGGGGCCAACGTCCTGACTTTC.

At least ten counts were recorded for this clonotype. The CDR3 DNA follows: TGCAGTGCAATGGGACTAGTCCATCTTACCGGGGAGCTGTTTTTT. This gives the protein CSAMGLVHLTGELFF. The chain has TRBV20-1 and TRBJ2-2; 8 bases align to TRBD2. The CDR3 has 15 residues. Germline-derived CDR1 and CDR2 are DFQATT and SNEGSKA (reference sequence). Unmatched junction bases numbered 11, after V lost 6 bases and J lost 5 bases.

This clonotype was recorded at least ten times. V gene TRBV16 combines with J gene TRBJ1-5, with D uncertain. Germline assignment: CDR1 KGHSY and CDR2 FQNENV. The CDR3 spans 13 residues. Trimming took off 4 bases at V and 5 bases at J, with 9 bases between the two ends. The CDR3 region has the DNA TGTGCCAGCAGCCCGCGCGGGGATCAGCCCCAGCATTTT. Protein sequence: CASSPRGDQPQHF.

Ten or more counts support this clonotype. The chain combines TRBV7-9 with TRBJ1-4; D is undetermined. V lost 1 base to trimming and J lost 3 bases, with 6 bases between them. The CDR3 contains 14 residues. Germline CDR1 SEHNR, CDR2 FQNEAQ (reference sequence). The CDR3 DNA reads TGTGCCAGCAGCTTAGAAGTGGCTAATGAAAAACTGTTTTTT. This encodes CASSLEVANEKLFF.

The rearrangement links TRBV4-2 to TRBJ2-1, with D perhaps TRBD2 (6 bases). The CDR3 spans 16 residues. V was trimmed by 0 bases and J by 7 bases, leaving 16 bases between them. Germline V gives CDR1 LGHNA, CDR2 YNFKEQ. The CDR3 DNA reads as TGTGCCAGCAGCCAAGAGGGACTTTCGATTACAAATGAGCAGTTCTTC. Protein sequence: CASSQEGLSITNEQFF.

The CDR3 coding sequence is TGTGCCAGCAGTGACTCGGCCAGGGACGTTAGCAATCAGCCCCAGCATTTT. Amino acid sequence: CASSDSARDVSNQPQHF. The chain combines TRBV6-4 with TRBJ1-5, with a tentative D call TRBD1 (5 bases). The CDR3 runs to 17 residues. Trimming shortened V by 0 bases and J by 0 bases, and 12 bases separated the two germline ends. Germline loops: CDR1 MRHNA, CDR2 SNTAGT.

The rearrangement joins TRBV27 to TRBJ1-2, with no clear D. The CDR3 runs 15 residues. CDR1 and CDR2 from the germline V gene are MNHEY and SMNVEV (reference sequence). The V gene lost 4 bases and the J gene lost 5 bases, with 17 bases spanning the gap. CDR3 sequence reads: CASSSLYDTLYGYTF. The CDR3 bases are TGTGCCAGCAGTTCCTTATATGACACTCTATATGGCTACACCTTC.

This clonotype showed up many times. This chain connects TRBV28 to TRBJ2-1; 7 nucleotides agree with TRBD1. The CDR3 totals 14 residues. Trimming took 10 bases from V and 3 from J; bases not matched to a gene: 9. The germline V gene has CDR1 MDHEN and CDR2 SYDVKM. In nucleotides, the CDR3 is TGTGCCACCTGCCAGGGGGACCTCTACAATGAGCAGTTCTTC. It specifies CATCQGDLYNEQFF.

In this sample, this clonotype turned up many times. The chain recombines TRBV27 with TRBJ2-3, with 11 positions matching TRBD2. The CDR3 is 16 amino acids. Looked up from germline, CDR1 is MNHEY and CDR2 is SMNVEV (reference sequence). V was pared by 5 bases and J by 2 bases, with 6 bases of the junction left unmatched. The CDR3 is CASSTRLAGNTDTQYF. CDR3 in DNA: TGTGCCAGCAGTACTAGACTAGCGGGGAACACAGATACGCAGTATTTT.

This clonotype was recorded many times. The J gene is TRBJ1-1, the V gene TRBV25-1, with 7 bases matching TRBD1. V was clipped by 4 bases and J by 4 bases; unmatched bases: 6. Germline-derived CDR1 and CDR2 are MGHDK and SYGVNS. This CDR3 spans 14 amino acids. CDR3 in amino acids: CASSGTQGITEAFF. Written as DNA, the CDR3 is TGTGCCAGCAGTGGAACACAGGGGATCACTGAAGCTTTCTTT.

This clonotype was counted many times. This sequence joins TRBV2 and TRBJ2-2; 11 nucleotides align to TRBD2. V was pared by 8 bases and J by 5 bases, with 4 bases of the junction left unmatched. Germline CDR1 reads SNHLY; CDR2 reads FYNNEI. The length of the CDR3 is 14 residues. CDR3 in amino acids: CASEGTSGTGELFF. CDR3 coding DNA: TGTGCCAGCGAGGGGACTAGCGGAACCGGGGAGCTGTTTTTT.

This clonotype was counted ten times or more. The rearrangement joins TRBV27 to TRBJ2-7; tentatively, D is TRBD1 or TRBD2 (5 bases each). The V end lost 7 bases, the J end lost 3 bases, and 16 bases lay between the germline ends. The CDR3 consists of 14 residues. Germline V gene lookup returns CDR1 MNHEY and CDR2 SMNVEV (reference sequence). CDR3 coding DNA: TGTGCCAGCACCCCTGGGGGACCGCACTACGAGCAGTACTTC. Its translation: CASTPGGPHYEQYF.

This clonotype occurred many times. CDR3 in amino acids: CASSLVGGGQETQYF. In DNA, the CDR3 is TGTGCCAGCAGCTTAGTGGGAGGGGGACAAGAGACCCAGTACTTC. The gene calls are TRBV7-3 and TRBJ2-5, with D perhaps matching TRBD2 (7 bases). The ends were cut back, 2 bases at V and 2 bases at J, with 12 bases in the middle. CDR3 size: 15 residues. Germline CDR1 SGHTA, CDR2 FQGTGA.

Many counts were recorded for this clonotype. V usage is TRBV20-1 and J usage is TRBJ2-3; D is possibly TRBD2 (5 bases). CDR1 is DFQATT, CDR2 SNEGSKA, per germline (reference sequence). The CDR3 covers 13 residues. Trimming left V 3 bases short and J 5 bases short, with 12 bases between. CDR3 amino acids: CSASLSVGDTQYF. In DNA form, the CDR3 reads TGCAGTGCTAGTCTTAGCGTGGGAGATACGCAGTATTTT.

This clonotype has more than one count but fewer than ten. J is TRBJ2-5 and V is TRBV7-8; D gene uncertain. Germline CDR1 reads SGHVS; CDR2 reads FQNEAQ. CDR3 length: 12 amino acids. V lost 5 bases and J lost 5, with 9 bases in between. CDR3 region: CASSPNWETQYF. The CDR3, as DNA: TGTGCCAGCAGCCCAAATTGGGAGACCCAGTACTTC.

This clonotype turned up a few times. The CDR3 region has the DNA TGTGCCAGCACTACAGCCGGGCGCTATGGCTACACCTTC. This encodes CASTTAGRYGYTF. V gene TRBV28 combines with J gene TRBJ1-2; no firm D call. Deletions cut 7 bases from V and 4 bases from J, with 13 bases between. CDR1 is MDHEN and CDR2 is SYDVKM in the germline V gene. The CDR3 is 13 residues long.

The genes are TRBV5-1 and TRBJ2-5; either TRBD1 or TRBD2 may supply D (5 bases each). With 5 bases removed from V and 2 bases from J, the gap between germline ends came to 19 bases. The germline CDR1 and CDR2 sequences are SGHRS and YFSETQ. The CDR3 length is 16 residues. CDR3 DNA sequence: TGCGCCAGCAGTCAAGACCCGAGGGGCTCTCAAGAGACCCAGTACTTC. Amino acid sequence: CASSQDPRGSQETQYF. The variable domain in full, completed from reference TRBV5-1 and TRBJ2-5, reads KAGVTQTPRYLIKTRGQQVTLSCSPISGHRSVSWYQQTPGQGLQFLFEYFSETQRNKGNFPGRFSGRQFSNSRSEMNVSTLELGDSALYLCASSQDPRGSQETQYFGPGTRLLVL.

The table lists this clonotype with many counts. The V and J genes are TRBV28 and TRBJ2-1, with 8 positions matching TRBD2. V shed 5 bases, J shed 13 bases, and the junction held 13 bases outside the gene matches. From germline, CDR1 is MDHEN and CDR2 SYDVKM. The CDR3 runs to 14 residues. The CDR3 bases are TGTGCCAGCAGTGCCCCTCAAGCGGGGGCAACCCAGTTCTTC. It yields the protein CASSAPQAGATQFF.

This clonotype was recorded many times. V gene TRBV4-1 combines with J gene TRBJ2-5, with 7 bases that match TRBD2. CDR1 MGHRA and CDR2 YSYEKL come from the germline V gene. The CDR3 sequence is 17 residues long. V trimming: 1 base; J trimming: 5 bases; junction bases outside the gene matches: 13. CDR3: CASSQVAAGAITETQYF. Written as DNA, the CDR3 is TGCGCCAGCAGCCAAGTTGCGGCGGGAGCAATCACGGAGACCCAGTACTTC.

This clonotype was seen at least ten times. The chain combines TRBV20-1 with TRBJ2-1, with TRBD2 as a possible D gene (6 bases). CDR3 length equals 15 residues. Trimming removed 3 bases from V and 8 bases from J, with 20 bases in between. The V gene's germline CDR1 is DFQATT and CDR2 SNEGSKA (reference sequence). This chain's CDR3 is CSASWGETSGDEQFF. The CDR3 DNA sequence: TGCAGTGCTAGTTGGGGGGAAACCTCTGGGGATGAGCAGTTCTTC.

This clonotype occurred many times. Germline and junction disagree at one end, which may indicate a read error. The chain employs TRBV2 and TRBJ1-5; no firm D call. The CDR3 loop spans 13 amino acids. The V gene's germline CDR1 is SNHLY and CDR2 FYNNEI. The CDR3 coding sequence is TGTACCAGCACTGGACGGGCCAATCAGCCCCAGCATTTT. Protein: CTSTGRANQPQHF.

This clonotype has a handful of counts. It may be a read error: a sequence one base away is much more abundant. The chain carries TRBV5-1 and TRBJ2-1, with 11 bases matching TRBD2. V gave up 7 bases and J gave up 5 bases; unmatched junction bases: 11. This CDR3 region has 16 residues. CDR1 is SGHRS, CDR2 YFSETQ, per germline. In DNA form, the CDR3 reads TGCGCCAGCGGCCCCGGGGCTAGCGGGAGGAACAATGAGCAGTTCTTC. Translating it yields CASGPGASGRNNEQFF.

This clonotype was detected ten times or more. This chain connects TRBV5-8 to TRBJ2-1, with 8 bases aligning to TRBD2. The germline V gene encodes CDR1 SGHTS and CDR2 YDEGEE. The CDR3 runs to 15 residues. J was trimmed by 4 bases and V by 4 bases; bases with no gene match: 7. The CDR3, as DNA: TGTGCCAGCAGCCCCGGGACTAGTTTTTACAATGAGCAGTTCTTC. Translated, it gives CASSPGTSFYNEQFF.

This clonotype showed up many times. The chain uses TRBV6-1 and TRBJ1-1; D gene ambiguous. The CDR3 is made up of 15 amino acids. Germline CDR1 reads MNHNS; CDR2 reads SASEGT. V dropped 5 bases and J dropped 0 bases, with 13 bases sitting between them. CDR3 bases: TGTGCCAGCAGTCTCTCCACCCGGATGAACACTGAAGCTTTCTTT. Protein: CASSLSTRMNTEAFF.

Ten or more counts support this clonotype. The chain recombines TRBV30 with TRBJ2-6, with 8 nucleotides matching TRBD2. V lost 2 bases and J lost 0; bases outside the gene matches: 6. The CDR3 extends over 17 amino acids. Germline V gene lookup returns CDR1 GTSNPN and CDR2 SVGIG (reference sequence). The CDR3 is CAWSRGLGNSGANVLTF. CDR3 DNA sequence: TGTGCCTGGAGTCGGGGACTAGGAAACTCTGGGGCCAACGTCCTGACTTTC.